The 22 T cell receptor beta chains listed next were all sequenced from one sample in a study of T cell responses to AZD1222 COVID-19 vaccine. Libraries were prepared by immunoSEQ multiplex PCR; TCRdb keeps only in-frame clonotypes and omits some of them. This repertoire shows about 130,000 clones, more than 85% found once; its top ten account for around 5%. Sequenced here: peripheral blood, sampled on day 0 of AZD1222 vaccination. The source is an adult in good health.

The chain recombines TRBV12-3 or TRBV12-4 with TRBJ1-2; weak D call: TRBD1 (5 bases). The CDR3 has 13 residues. Trimming removed 6 bases from V and 2 bases from J, with 10 bases in between. CDR3 coding DNA: TGTGCCAGCAGAGGCAGGGCGAACTATGGCTACACCTTC. Residues: CASRGRANYGYTF.

The V gene is TRBV19, the J gene TRBJ2-1, with 10 bases aligning to TRBD2. CDR3 length: 15 amino acids. Losses at the gene ends were 8 bases for V and 5 bases for J; bases not matched to a gene: 9. The germline CDR1 and CDR2 sequences are LNHDA and SQIVND (reference sequence). In nucleotides, the CDR3 is TGTGCCAGTCGGACTAGCGGAGACGATGACAATGAGCAGTTCTTC. It yields the protein CASRTSGDDDNEQFF. The full variable domain, rest sourced from reference TRBV19 and TRBJ2-1, is DGGITQSPKYLFRKEGQNVTLSCEQNLNHDAMYWYRQDPGQGLRLIYYSQIVNDFQKGDIAEGYSVSREKKESFPLTVTSAQKNPTAFYLCASRTSGDDDNEQFFGPGTRLTVL.

V is TRBV6-5 and J is TRBJ1-6, with D unresolved. Per the germline V gene, CDR1 is MNHEY and CDR2 is SVGAGI. Trimming stripped 5 bases from V and 6 bases from J, with 11 bases between. The CDR3 loop spans 14 amino acids. The CDR3 DNA sequence: TGTGCCAGCAGTCGGACGCCGATTAATTCACCCCTCCACTTT. This encodes CASSRTPINSPLHF.

The chain is built from TRBV5-4 and TRBJ1-3; no definite D call. From germline, CDR1 is SGHNT and CDR2 YYREEE (reference sequence). This CDR3 contains 15 residues. V shed 1 base and J shed 2 bases, with 10 bases lying between them. The chain's CDR3 is CASSLPPGTGNTIYF. The CDR3 bases are TGTGCCAGCAGCTTGCCCCCCGGCACTGGAAACACCATATATTTT.

The chain links TRBV7-9 to TRBJ1-1, with 9 bases aligning to TRBD1. This CDR3 contains 14 residues. V lost 4 bases to trimming and J lost 4 bases; unmatched junction nucleotides: 4. Per the germline V gene, CDR1 is SEHNR and CDR2 is FQNEAQ (reference sequence). This CDR3 reads CASSWDREGTEAFF. CDR3 DNA sequence: TGTGCCAGCAGCTGGGACAGGGAGGGCACTGAAGCTTTCTTT.

J is TRBJ2-1 and V is TRBV24-1, with D hard to call. V lost 1 base and J lost 12, with 12 bases in between. Germline V lookup: CDR1 KGHDR, CDR2 SFDVKD. CDR3 size: 13 residues. CDR3 region: CATSDFTNHGQFF. CDR3 bases: TGTGCCACCAGTGATTTCACAAACCATGGGCAGTTCTTC.

As DNA, the CDR3 is TGTGCCAGCAGCGTCTTGGGTGAGGCGGATAGCACAGATACGCAGTATTTT. Amino acids: CASSVLGEADSTDTQYF. The chain recombines TRBV7-8 with TRBJ2-3; D unresolved. The V end was cut by 5 bases, the J end by 0 bases, with 18 bases between. Germline assignment: CDR1 SGHVS and CDR2 FQNEAQ. The CDR3 consists of 17 residues.

This clone was counted a few times. V is TRBV27 and J is TRBJ2-7; TRBD1 matches 10 bases. Germline V gene sequence: CDR1 MNHEY, CDR2 SMNVEV (reference sequence). V dropped 6 bases and J dropped 3; count of bases not matched to a gene: 5. The CDR3 loop spans 14 amino acids. CDR3 in DNA: TGTGCCAGCAGGCCAGGGACAGGGGACTACGAGCAGTACTTC. Translation: CASRPGTGDYEQYF.

The genes are TRBV7-8 and TRBJ1-2; D remains ambiguous. Germline V gene data show CDR1 as SGHVS and CDR2 as FQNEAQ. Between the trimmed V and J ends, which lost 2 bases and 4 bases, there was a span of 5 bases. The CDR3 consists of 12 residues. The CDR3 region has the DNA TGTGCCAGCAGCTTAAACGGCTATGGCTACACCTTC. Protein product: CASSLNGYGYTF.

CDR3 sequence (DNA): TGCAGCGTTCTTGTTTGGGGACAGGGGAACACTGAAGCTTTCTTT. Protein sequence: CSVLVWGQGNTEAFF. The chain is built from TRBV29-1 and TRBJ1-1; the match to TRBD1 covers 9 bases. J gave up 1 base and V 5 bases, and 8 bases lay outside the gene matches. CDR1 and CDR2 (germline): SQVTM, ANQGSEA. The CDR3 covers 15 residues.

The V call is TRBV30, the J call TRBJ1-2; tentatively, D is TRBD1 (6 bases). Germline CDR1 and CDR2: GTSNPN and SVGIG (reference sequence). Deletions cut 0 bases from V and 0 bases from J, with 23 bases between. The CDR3 is 19 amino acids. Written as DNA, the CDR3 is TGTGCCTGGAGTGTGAGATGGGGGGGCAGGGGCTACACTAACTATGGCTACACCTTC. It translates to CAWSVRWGGRGYTNYGYTF.

V usage is TRBV6-1 and J usage is TRBJ2-3; the D gene is possibly TRBD2 (7 bases). The germline CDR1 and CDR2 sequences are MNHNS and SASEGT. The ends were cut back, 0 bases at V and 0 bases at J, with 13 bases in the middle. This CDR3 is 17 amino acids long. The chain's CDR3 is CASSEAAGGGSTDTQYF. Here the CDR3 DNA reads TGTGCCAGCAGTGAAGCGGCCGGCGGGGGCAGCACAGATACGCAGTATTTT.

J is TRBJ2-1 and V is TRBV27; D may correspond to TRBD1 or TRBD2 (5 bases each). The CDR3 covers 15 residues. V lost 3 bases and J lost 2, with 11 bases in between. Germline lookup yields CDR1 MNHEY and CDR2 SMNVEV (reference sequence). The CDR3 DNA reads TGTGCCAGCAGTTTCGACGGGACCCCCTACAATGAGCAGTTCTTC. It yields the protein CASSFDGTPYNEQFF.

This clone was seen a few times. The chain combines TRBV19 with TRBJ1-5, with D perhaps matching TRBD1 (6 bases). Germline lookup yields CDR1 LNHDA and CDR2 SQIVND (reference sequence). CDR3 length: 13 amino acids. Trimming removed 4 bases from V and 5 bases from J, with 9 bases in between. The CDR3 DNA reads as TGTGCCAGTAGTACGTACAGGGATCAGCCCCAGCATTTT. Its translation is CASSTYRDQPQHF.

The V and J genes are TRBV9 and TRBJ2-1; 8 bases match TRBD2. Per germline, CDR1 SGDLS and CDR2 YYNGEE. After removal of 0 bases from V and 7 bases from J, the junction contained 3 bases not matched to a gene. This CDR3 comprises 14 residues. The CDR3 DNA sequence: TGTGCCAGCAGCGTAGAGCCTAGCGGGAATGAGCAGTTCTTC. This sequence encodes CASSVEPSGNEQFF.

The CDR3 is CASSQAPGQAIQYF. The CDR3 DNA reads TGTGCCAGCAGCCAAGCCCCGGGGCAGGCCATTCAGTACTTC. The chain joins TRBV3-1 (or the pseudogene TRBV3-2) to TRBJ2-4; D may correspond to TRBD1 or TRBD2 (5 bases each). Trimming stripped 1 base from V and 9 bases from J, with 13 bases between. CDR1 and CDR2 (germline): LGHDT, YNNKEL (reference sequence). The CDR3 is made up of 14 amino acids.

V gene TRBV5-3 combines with J gene TRBJ2-7, with D perhaps matching TRBD1 (5 bases). TRBV5-3 is an ORF, with its function uncertain. CDR3 length: 13 amino acids. The V end lost 6 bases, the J end lost 4 bases, and 14 bases lay between the germline ends. The CDR3 sequence is CARMCRTPYEQYF. CDR3 DNA sequence: TGTGCCAGAATGTGTCGGACACCATACGAGCAGTACTTC.

This clone was seen a few times. The rearrangement uses TRBV13 and TRBJ2-2; the match to TRBD2 covers 14 bases. The germline V gene encodes CDR1 PRHDT and CDR2 FYEKMQ (reference sequence). The CDR3 is 17 residues long. Trimming took 5 bases from V and 7 from J; bases not matched to a gene: 9. Here the CDR3 reads CASSPTRGLAGVGELFF. The CDR3 DNA follows: TGTGCCAGCAGCCCGACCCGGGGACTAGCGGGAGTCGGGGAGCTGTTTTTT.

The chain links TRBV29-1 to TRBJ2-5; maybe TRBD2 (5 bases). This CDR3 region has 16 residues. CDR1 and CDR2 from the germline V gene are SQVTM and ANQGSEA. Deletions cut 0 bases from V and 3 bases from J, with 17 bases between. The CDR3 sequence: CSVEDRRLREKETQYF. DNA for the CDR3: TGCAGCGTTGAAGATCGCCGACTAAGGGAGAAAGAGACCCAGTACTTC.

About this clone: The same CDR3 is also encoded by other DNA sequences in this sample. The chain links TRBV5-1 to TRBJ2-7, with 10 bases lining up with TRBD2. V was pared by 1 base and J by 4 bases, with 2 bases of the junction left unmatched. CDR3 length: 14 residues. Germline V gene lookup returns CDR1 SGHRS and CDR2 YFSETQ. The CDR3 DNA is TGCGCCAGCAGCTTGTCTAGCGGGAGTTACGAGCAGTACTTC. Its translation: CASSLSSGSYEQYF.

The chain combines TRBV5-6 with TRBJ1-2, with D hard to call. The germline CDR1 and CDR2 sequences are SGHDT and YYEEEE. The germline V and J ends were trimmed by 1 base and 5 bases, with 6 bases remaining between them. The CDR3 is 12 residues long. CDR3 DNA: TGTGCCAGCAGCTTGACGGAATATGGCTACACCTTC. Its protein is CASSLTEYGYTF.

The chain carries TRBV6-5 and TRBJ1-2; TRBD1 is a possible D gene (5 bases). The CDR3 runs to 13 residues. Germline V gives CDR1 MNHEY, CDR2 SVGAGI. The V and J ends lost 7 bases and 2 bases respectively, with 11 bases between them. DNA of the CDR3: TGTGCCAGCATATTGACAGTAAACTATGGCTACACCTTC. It specifies CASILTVNYGYTF.